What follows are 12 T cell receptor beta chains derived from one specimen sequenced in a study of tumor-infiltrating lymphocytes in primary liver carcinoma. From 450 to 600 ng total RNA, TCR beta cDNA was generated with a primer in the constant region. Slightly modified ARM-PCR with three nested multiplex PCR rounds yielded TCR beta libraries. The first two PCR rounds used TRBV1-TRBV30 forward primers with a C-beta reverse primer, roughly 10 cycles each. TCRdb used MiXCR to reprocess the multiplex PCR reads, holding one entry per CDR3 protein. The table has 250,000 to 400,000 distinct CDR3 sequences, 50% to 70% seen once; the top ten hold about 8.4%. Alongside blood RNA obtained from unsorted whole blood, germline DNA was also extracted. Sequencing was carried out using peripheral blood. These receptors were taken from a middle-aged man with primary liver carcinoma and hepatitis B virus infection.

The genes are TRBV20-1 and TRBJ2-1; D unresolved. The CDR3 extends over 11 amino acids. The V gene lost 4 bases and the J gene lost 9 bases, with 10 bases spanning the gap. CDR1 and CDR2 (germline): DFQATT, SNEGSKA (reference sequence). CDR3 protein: CSAIRSSEQFF. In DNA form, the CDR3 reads TGCAGTGCTATCAGGTCAAGTGAGCAGTTCTTC.

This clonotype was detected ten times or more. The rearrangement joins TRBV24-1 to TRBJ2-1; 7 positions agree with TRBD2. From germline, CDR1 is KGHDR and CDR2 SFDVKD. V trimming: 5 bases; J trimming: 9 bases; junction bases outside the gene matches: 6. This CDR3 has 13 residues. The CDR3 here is CATSVLPGGEQFF. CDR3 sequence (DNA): TGTGCCACCAGTGTCCTCCCGGGGGGTGAGCAGTTCTTC.

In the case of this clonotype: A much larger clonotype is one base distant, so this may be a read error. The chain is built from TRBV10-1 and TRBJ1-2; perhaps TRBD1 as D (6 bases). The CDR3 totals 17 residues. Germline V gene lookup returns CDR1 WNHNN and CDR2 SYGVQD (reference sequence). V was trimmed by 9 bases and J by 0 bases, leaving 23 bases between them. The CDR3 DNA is TGCGCCAGTTATCCGGAACAGGGAAATTCCCCTAACTATGGCTACACCTTC. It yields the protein CASYPEQGNSPNYGYTF.

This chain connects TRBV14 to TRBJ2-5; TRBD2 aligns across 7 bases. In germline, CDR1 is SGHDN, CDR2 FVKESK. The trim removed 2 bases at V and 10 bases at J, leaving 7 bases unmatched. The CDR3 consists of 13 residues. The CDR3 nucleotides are TGTGCCAGCAGCCAAACTGGGGGGGGGATCCAGTACTTC. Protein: CASSQTGGGIQYF.

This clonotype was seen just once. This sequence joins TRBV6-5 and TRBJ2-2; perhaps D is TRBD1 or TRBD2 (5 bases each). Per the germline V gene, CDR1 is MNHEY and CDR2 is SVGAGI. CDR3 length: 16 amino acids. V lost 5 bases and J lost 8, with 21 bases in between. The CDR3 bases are TGTGCCAGCAGTGCCGCGACGGGACCAGCGTTAGGGGAGCTGTTTTTT. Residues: CASSAATGPALGELFF.

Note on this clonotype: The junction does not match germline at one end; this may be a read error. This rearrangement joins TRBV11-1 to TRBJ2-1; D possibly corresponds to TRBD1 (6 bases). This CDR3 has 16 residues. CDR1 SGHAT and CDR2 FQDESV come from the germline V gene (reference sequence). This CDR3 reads CASSFLRDNSYNGQFF. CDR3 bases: TGTGCCAGCAGCTTTTTGAGGGACAACTCCTACAATGGGCAGTTCTTC.

CDR3 sequence (DNA): TGTGTCATCAGCTTGGCTTTTAGTGAGCAGTTCTTC. Residues: CVISLAFSEQFF. J is TRBJ2-1 and V is TRBV11-2; D call uncertain. Per germline, CDR1 SGHAT and CDR2 FQNNGV. This CDR3 has 12 amino acids.

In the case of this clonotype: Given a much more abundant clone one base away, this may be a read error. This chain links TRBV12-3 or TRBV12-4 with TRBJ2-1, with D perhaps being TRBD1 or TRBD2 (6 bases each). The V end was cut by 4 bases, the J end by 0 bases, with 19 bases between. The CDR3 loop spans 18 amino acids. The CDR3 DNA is TGTGCCAGCAGTTCTAGGAGGGGGAACGAGAGCTCCTACAATGAGCAGTTCTTC. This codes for CASSSRRGNESSYNEQFF.

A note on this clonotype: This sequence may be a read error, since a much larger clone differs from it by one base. CDR3 in DNA: TGTGCCAGCAGTGAAGCGGGGAGTTTTTTAGAGACCCGGTACTTC. It encodes CASSEAGSFLETRYF. This chain uses TRBV6-1 with TRBJ2-5, with D possibly TRBD2 on 5 matching bases. This CDR3 region has 15 residues. Per the germline V gene, CDR1 is MNHNS and CDR2 is SASEGT.

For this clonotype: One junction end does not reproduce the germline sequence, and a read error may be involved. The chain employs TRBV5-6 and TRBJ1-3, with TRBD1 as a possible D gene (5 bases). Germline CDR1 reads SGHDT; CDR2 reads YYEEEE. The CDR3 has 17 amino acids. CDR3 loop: CVSSSTYRLLSGNTIYF. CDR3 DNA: TGTGTCAGCAGCTCGACTTACAGGCTCCTCTCTGGAAACACCATATATTTT.

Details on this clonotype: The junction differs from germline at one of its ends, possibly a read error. Here the CDR3 reads CGSSWSGLARSNEQFF. CDR3 nucleotides: TGTGGCAGCAGCTGGTCGGGGCTAGCTAGGAGCAATGAGCAGTTCTTC. V and J are TRBV5-5 and TRBJ2-1, with D tentatively TRBD1 or TRBD2 (5 bases each). The germline V gene encodes CDR1 SGHKS and CDR2 YYEKEE (reference sequence). This CDR3 has 16 residues. The whole variable domain, filled in from reference TRBV5-5 and TRBJ2-1, reads DAGVTQSPTHLIKTRGQQVTLRCSPISGHKSVSWYQQVLGQGPQFIFQYYEKEERGRGNFPDRFSARQFPNYSSELNVNALLLGDSALYLCGSSWSGLARSNEQFFGPGTRLTVL.

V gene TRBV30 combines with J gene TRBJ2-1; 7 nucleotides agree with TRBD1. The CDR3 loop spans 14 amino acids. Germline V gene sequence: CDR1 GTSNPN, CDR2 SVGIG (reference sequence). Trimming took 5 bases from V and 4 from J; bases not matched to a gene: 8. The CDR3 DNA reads TGTGCCTGGGTCCGTGGGACAGCTTACAATGAGCAGTTCTTC. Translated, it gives CAWVRGTAYNEQFF. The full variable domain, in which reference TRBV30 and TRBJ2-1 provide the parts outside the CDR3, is SQTIHQWPATLVQPVGSPLSLECTVEGTSNPNLYWYRQAAGRGLQLLFYSVGIGQISSEVPQNLSASRPQDRQFILSSKKLLLSDSGFYLCAWVRGTAYNEQFFGPGTRLTVL.